Listed here are 3 T cell receptor beta chains from one sample, sequenced in a study of T-cell reconstitution after alpha-beta-depleted transplantation in children. Molecular barcoding with unique molecular identifiers was used for the TCRbeta library. MiXCR, run by TCRdb on the PCR reads, gives a single entry per CDR3 protein. The sample includes 490,000 or so distinct CDR3 sequences, roughly an eighth seen only once; the top ten take about 5.4%. Sequenced material: PBMCs from the stem cell graft donor, taken from the stem cell graft. These receptors originate from a human donor who donated a stem cell graft to a child with combined immunodeficiency.

The gene calls are TRBV12-5 and TRBJ2-2; 8 bases match TRBD1. V lost 7 bases and J lost 5; bases outside the gene matches: 3. The V gene's germline CDR1 is LGHNT and CDR2 FRNRAP. The CDR3 extends over 13 amino acids. The CDR3 sequence: CASAWTGTGELFF. The CDR3 nucleotides are TGTGCTAGTGCCTGGACAGGGACCGGGGAGCTGTTTTTT.

The chain joins TRBV4-1 to TRBJ1-1; 8 nucleotides match TRBD1. The CDR3 totals 17 residues. V shed 0 bases, J shed 1 base, and the junction held 7 bases outside the gene matches. From germline, CDR1 is MGHRA and CDR2 YSYEKL. The CDR3 loop is CASSQEKRDRKNTEAFF. CDR3 bases: TGCGCCAGCAGCCAAGAGAAAAGGGACAGGAAGAACACTGAAGCTTTCTTT.

This clonotype has ten or more counts. CDR3 DNA: TGCGCCAGCAGCAAGACAGGGAACACTGAAGCTTTCTTT. Amino acids: CASSKTGNTEAFF. This chain connects TRBV5-1 to TRBJ1-1, with D perhaps TRBD1 (6 bases). The CDR3 has 13 amino acids. Trimming left V 4 bases short and J 1 base short, with 8 bases between. In germline, CDR1 is SGHRS, CDR2 YFSETQ. Using reference TRBV5-1 and TRBJ1-1 for the parts outside the CDR3, the full variable domain is KAGVTQTPRYLIKTRGQQVTLSCSPISGHRSVSWYQQTPGQGLQFLFEYFSETQRNKGNFPGRFSGRQFSNSRSEMNVSTLELGDSALYLCASSKTGNTEAFFGQGTRLTVV.